The clone carrying this T cell receptor beta chain was recorded once. With 7 bases clipped from V and 2 bases from J, the junction kept 4 bases outside the gene matches. Germline CDR1 reads SGHAT; CDR2 reads FQNNGV. The CDR3 is made up of 13 amino acids. One entry per CDR3 protein results from TCRdb running MiXCR on the RT-PCR reads. This table holds 550,000 to 750,000 distinct CDR3 sequences, 12% to 15% found once. The clonotype was recovered from a female donor in good health, serving as a healthy control. Sequencing was performed on memory CD4+ T cells from blood. The rearrangement joins TRBV11-2 to TRBJ2-7; 8 bases agree with TRBD1. The CDR3 DNA sequence: TGTGCCAGCAACCCGGACAGGGCCTACGAGCAGTACTTC. Encoded protein: CASNPDRAYEQYF.